The present entry profiles one T cell receptor beta chain with its context. This entry is derived from a study of T cell changes during pregnancy in multiple sclerosis. The protocol was immunoSEQ multiplex PCR, while the TCRdb copy is restricted to in-frame clones and leaves out a portion. The profile shows fewer than 45,000 clones, about nine tenths of them singletons. This clonotype was obtained from a female donor in good health, enrolled as a control in a pregnancy study. The specimen was CD4+ T cells from peripheral blood mononuclear cells, collected after pregnancy.

CDR3 bases: TGTGCCAGCCTGCGCAATGGGGGGGGTGGCACAGATACGCAGTATTTT. Translating gives CASLRNGGGGTDTQYF. The chain has TRBV6-6 and TRBJ2-3, with 7 bases matching TRBD2. From germline, CDR1 is MNHNY and CDR2 SVGAGI (reference sequence). The CDR3 runs to 16 residues. With V trimmed by 8 bases and J by 1 base, 12 bases remained unmatched.